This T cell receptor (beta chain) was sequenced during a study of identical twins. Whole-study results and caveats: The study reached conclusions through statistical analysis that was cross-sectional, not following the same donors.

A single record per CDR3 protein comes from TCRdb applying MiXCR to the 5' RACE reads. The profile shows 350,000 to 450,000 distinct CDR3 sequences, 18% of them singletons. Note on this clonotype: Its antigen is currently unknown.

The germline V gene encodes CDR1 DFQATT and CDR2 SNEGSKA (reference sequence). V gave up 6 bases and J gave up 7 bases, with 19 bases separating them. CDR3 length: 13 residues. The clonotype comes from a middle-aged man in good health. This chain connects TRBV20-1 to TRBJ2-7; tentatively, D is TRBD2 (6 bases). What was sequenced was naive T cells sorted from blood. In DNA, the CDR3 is TGCAGTGCCACCTCGGGACTCCTCGTGGAGCAGTACTTC. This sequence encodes CSATSGLLVEQYF.